This T cell receptor (beta chain) derives from a study of HIV-infected patients and healthy controls. The sample holds many counts of this clonotype. V lost 5 bases and J lost 0, with 16 bases in between. CDR3 length equals 16 residues. TCRdb re-called the 5' RACE reads through MiXCR, storing one row per CDR3 protein. The table lists tens of thousands of distinct CDR3 sequences, over 15% of them singletons. Sequenced: CD4+ T cells from blood. The V and J genes are TRBV12-3 or TRBV12-4 and TRBJ2-5; D tentatively reads TRBD1 or TRBD2 (6 bases each). The clonotype originates from a human donor in good health. The CDR3 region is CASSIIRGPYQETQYF. The CDR3 DNA reads as TGTGCCAGCAGTATCATACGGGGGCCTTACCAAGAGACCCAGTACTTC.